The clone carrying this T cell receptor (beta chain) was seen many times. The target antigen is unknown. The sample belongs to a study of regulatory T cells in long-lasting Graves disease. Time point: newly diagnosed GD, antithyroid drugs for less than 3 months. Isolated PBMC RNA provided the starting material for the TCR library. Arm-PCR with iRepertoire HTBI primers amplified the CDR3 regions for these TCR beta libraries. TCRdb reprocessed the multiplex PCR reads with MiXCR, giving one entry per CDR3 protein. This table holds roughly 610,000 distinct CDR3 sequences, roughly 15% found once. Study-level findings and limits: Between persistent patients, thousands of public clonotypes were shared, exceeding the approximately 940 shared between new patients. Preferential use of TRBV28, TRBJ1-2 and TRBJ2-5 was seen in persistent disease.

The CDR3 is made up of 14 amino acids. Germline V gene lookup returns CDR1 SGHTA and CDR2 FQGNSA. V lost 5 bases and J lost 4; bases outside the gene matches: 6. Separately, the same data were catalogued under a study of T cells in Graves' hyperthyroidism and ophthalmopathy.

This TCR came from a woman in her twenties or thirties with Graves disease. The sample here was peripheral blood mononuclear cells (PBMCs), taken at new diagnosis, from a patient treated with antithyroid drugs. The chain uses TRBV7-2 and TRBJ1-2; TRBD1 aligns across 8 bases. The CDR3 region has the DNA TGTGCCAGCAGCCAGGACAGGGCGGGCTATGGCTACACCTTC. Residues: CASSQDRAGYGYTF.